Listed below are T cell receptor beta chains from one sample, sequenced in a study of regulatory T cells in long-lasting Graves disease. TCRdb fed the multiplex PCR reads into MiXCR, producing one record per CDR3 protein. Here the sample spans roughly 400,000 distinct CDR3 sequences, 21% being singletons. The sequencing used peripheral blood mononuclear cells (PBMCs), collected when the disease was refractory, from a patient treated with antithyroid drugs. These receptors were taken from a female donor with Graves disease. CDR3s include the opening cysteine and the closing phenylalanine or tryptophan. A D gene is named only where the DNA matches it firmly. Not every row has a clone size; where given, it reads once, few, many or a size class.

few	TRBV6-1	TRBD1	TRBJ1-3	CASSGTGGELSGNTIYF	TGTGCCAGCAGTGGGACAGGGGGCGAGTTGTCTGGAAACACCATATATTTT
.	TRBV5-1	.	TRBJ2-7	CASSLEGTPSSYEQYF	TGCGCCAGCAGCTTGGAGGGGACACCCAGCTCCTACGAGCAGTACTTC
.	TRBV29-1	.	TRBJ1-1	CSGTRAWNTEAFF	TGCAGCGGTACCAGGGCGTGGAACACTGAAGCTTTCTTT
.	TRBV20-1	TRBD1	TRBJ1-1	CSALRGQGWTEAFF	TGCAGTGCCCTGCGCGGACAGGGTTGGACTGAAGCTTTCTTT
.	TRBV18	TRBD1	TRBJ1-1	CASSPPRTGNTEAFF	TGTGCCAGCTCACCGCCCCGGACAGGGAACACTGAAGCTTTCTTT
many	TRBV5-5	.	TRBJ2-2	CASSWENMGNTGELFF	TGTGCCAGCAGCTGGGAAAACATGGGAAACACCGGGGAGCTGTTTTTT
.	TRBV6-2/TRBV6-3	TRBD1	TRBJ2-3	CASSTSGTGTKTQYF	TGTGCCAGCAGTACGTCCGGGACAGGGACGAAGACGCAGTATTTT
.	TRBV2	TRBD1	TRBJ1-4	CASSEFGGQGPTNEKLFF	TGTGCCAGCAGTGAATTTGGGGGACAGGGACCAACTAATGAAAAACTGTTTTTT
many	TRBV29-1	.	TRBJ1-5	CSVRDGSNQPQHF	TGCAGCGTTCGCGACGGTAGCAATCAGCCCCAGCATTTT
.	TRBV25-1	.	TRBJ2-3	CASSESRAGTDTQYF	TGTGCCAGCAGTGAGTCCCGTGCGGGTACAGATACGCAGTATTTT
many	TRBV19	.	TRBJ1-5	CASSMKTAINQPQHF	TGTGCCAGTAGTATGAAGACGGCGATCAATCAGCCCCAGCATTTT
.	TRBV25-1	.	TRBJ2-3	CASSEFGSAHTDTQYF	TGTGCCAGCAGTGAATTTGGGAGCGCCCACACAGATACGCAGTATTTT
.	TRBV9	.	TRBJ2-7	CASSLGVLEGYEQYF	TGTGCCTCCTCCCTAGGGGTGTTGGAAGGATACGAGCAGTACTTC
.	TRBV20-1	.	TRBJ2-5	CSANIPGPQYF	TGCAGTGCTAATATACCGGGACCTCAGTACTTC
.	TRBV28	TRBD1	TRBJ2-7	CASSSRDRARREQYF	TGTGCCAGCAGTTCAAGGGACAGGGCGCGGCGCGAGCAGTACTTC
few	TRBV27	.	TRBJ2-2	CASSLAVAGTTGELFF	TGTGCCAGCAGTTTAGCAGTGGCCGGGACCACCGGGGAGCTGTTTTTT
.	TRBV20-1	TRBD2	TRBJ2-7	CSARVPLAGASEQYF	TGCAGTGCTAGAGTGCCACTAGCGGGAGCGAGCGAGCAGTACTTC
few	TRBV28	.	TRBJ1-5	CASSFLGRGHGDF	TGTGCCAGCAGTTTTTTGGGGCGGGGACACGGGGATTTT
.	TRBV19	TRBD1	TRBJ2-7	CASSGAGGAYEQYF	TGTGCCAGTAGTGGGGCAGGGGGAGCCTACGAGCAGTACTTC
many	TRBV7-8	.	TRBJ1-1	CASSLAFGHRNTEAFF	TGTGCCAGCAGCTTAGCTTTTGGGCATAGGAACACTGAAGCTTTCTTT
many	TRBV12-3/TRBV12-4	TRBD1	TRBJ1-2	CASTLQGRVGYTF	TGTGCCAGCACCCTACAGGGGAGAGTGGGCTACACCTTC
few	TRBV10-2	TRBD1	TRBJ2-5	CASRGGQGFLGETQYF	TGCGCCAGCAGGGGGGGACAGGGGTTTTTAGGAGAGACCCAGTACTTC
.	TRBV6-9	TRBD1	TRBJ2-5	CASSSGTGDVETQYF	TGTGCCAGCAGTTCCGGGACAGGGGATGTGGAGACCCAGTACTTC
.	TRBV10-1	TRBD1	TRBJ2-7	CASNRQGRSPYEQYF	TGCGCCAGCAATCGACAGGGACGTTCCCCCTACGAGCAGTACTTC
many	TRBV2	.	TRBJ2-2	CASSEAEGALTGELFF	TGTGCCAGCAGTGAAGCGGAGGGGGCCCTCACCGGGGAGCTGTTTTTT
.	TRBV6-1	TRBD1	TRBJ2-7	CASRRTGGLSHEQYF	TGTGCCAGCAGGAGGACAGGGGGTCTCTCCCACGAGCAGTACTTC
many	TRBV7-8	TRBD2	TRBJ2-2	CASSRLAGDTGELFF	TGTGCCAGCAGCCGACTAGCGGGAGATACCGGGGAGCTGTTTTTT
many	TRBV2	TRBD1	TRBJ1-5	CASSDGTESNQPQHF	TGTGCCAGCAGTGACGGGACAGAGAGCAATCAGCCCCAGCATTTT
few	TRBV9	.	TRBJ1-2	CASSVGDGNYGYTF	TGTGCCAGCAGCGTAGGGGACGGAAACTATGGCTACACCTTC
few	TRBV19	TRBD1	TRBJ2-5	CASSSATGGVETQYF	TGTGCCAGTAGTTCGGCGACAGGGGGCGTGGAGACCCAGTACTTC
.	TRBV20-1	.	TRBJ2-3	CSASRPGYPANTDTQYF	TGCAGTGCTTCCCGGCCAGGATATCCTGCCAACACAGATACGCAGTATTTT
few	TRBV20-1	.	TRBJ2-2	CSARSENTGELFF	TGCAGTGCTAGGAGTGAGAACACCGGGGAGCTGTTTTTT
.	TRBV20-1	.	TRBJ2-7	CSATIPRDPYEQYF	TGCAGTGCCACAATTCCCAGGGACCCCTACGAGCAGTACTTC
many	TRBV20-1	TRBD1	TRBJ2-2	CSARDRTGGMAGELFF	TGCAGTGCTAGGGACAGGACAGGGGGCATGGCCGGGGAGCTGTTTTTT
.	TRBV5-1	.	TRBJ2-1	CASSPQLIATYNEQFF	TGCGCCAGCAGCCCCCAATTGATAGCGACCTACAATGAGCAGTTCTTC
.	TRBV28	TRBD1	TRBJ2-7	CASGSGQGAYEQYF	TGTGCCAGCGGTTCCGGACAGGGGGCTTACGAGCAGTACTTC
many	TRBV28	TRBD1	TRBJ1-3	CATGQGLSGNTIYF	TGTGCCACCGGACAGGGACTCTCTGGAAACACCATATATTTT
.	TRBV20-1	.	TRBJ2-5	CSADPAFTEETQYF	TGCAGTGCCGACCCCGCGTTTACCGAAGAGACCCAGTACTTC
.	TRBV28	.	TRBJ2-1	CASTPQGDNYNEQFF	TGTGCCAGCACACCACAAGGGGACAACTACAATGAGCAGTTCTTC
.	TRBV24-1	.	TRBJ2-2	CATSDSRAGPAGELFF	TGTGCCACCAGTGATTCGAGGGCCGGGCCCGCCGGGGAGCTGTTTTTT
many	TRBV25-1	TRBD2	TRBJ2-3	CASSDRLAGDRTDTQYF	TGTGCCAGCAGTGATCGACTAGCGGGAGACCGCACAGATACGCAGTATTTT
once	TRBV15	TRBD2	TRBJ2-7	CATSRLAGVTEQYF	TGTGCCACCAGCAGACTAGCGGGAGTCACCGAGCAGTACTTC
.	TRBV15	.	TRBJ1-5	CATSARGGDQPQHF	TGTGCCACCAGCGCCAGGGGAGGCGATCAGCCCCAGCATTTT
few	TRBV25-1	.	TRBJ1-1	CASSLGREDTEAFF	TGTGCCAGCAGTTTGGGCAGGGAGGATACTGAAGCTTTCTTT
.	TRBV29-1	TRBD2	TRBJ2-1	CSVGETSGRAYYNEQFF	TGCAGCGTTGGTGAGACTAGCGGGAGGGCCTACTACAATGAGCAGTTCTTC